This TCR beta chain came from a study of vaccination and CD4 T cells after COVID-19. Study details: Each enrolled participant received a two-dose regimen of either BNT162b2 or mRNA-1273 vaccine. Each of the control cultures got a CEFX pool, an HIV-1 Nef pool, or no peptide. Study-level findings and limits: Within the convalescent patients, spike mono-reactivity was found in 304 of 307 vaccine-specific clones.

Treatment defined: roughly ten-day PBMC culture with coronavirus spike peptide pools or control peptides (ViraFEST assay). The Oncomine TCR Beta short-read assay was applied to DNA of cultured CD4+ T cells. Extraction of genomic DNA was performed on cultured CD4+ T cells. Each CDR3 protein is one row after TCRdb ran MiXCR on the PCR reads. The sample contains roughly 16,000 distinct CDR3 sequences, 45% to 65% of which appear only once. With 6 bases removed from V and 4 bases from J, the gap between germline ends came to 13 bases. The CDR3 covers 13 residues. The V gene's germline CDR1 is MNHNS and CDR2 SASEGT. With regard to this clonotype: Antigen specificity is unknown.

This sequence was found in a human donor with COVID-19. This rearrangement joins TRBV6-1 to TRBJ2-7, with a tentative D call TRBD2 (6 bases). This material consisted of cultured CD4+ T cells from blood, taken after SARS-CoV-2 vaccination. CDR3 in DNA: TGTGCCAGCAGCCCCGGAGGGTATTACGAGCAGTACTTC. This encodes CASSPGGYYEQYF.